The clone carrying this T cell receptor beta chain was recorded only once. Sequencing used immunoSEQ multiplex PCR; TCRdb keeps in-frame clones, though not all of them. The sample lists 200,000 to 250,000 clones, about nine tenths occurring once. Germline CDR1 is MDHEN and CDR2 is SYDVKM. The CDR3 length is 15 residues. Trimming cost V 6 bases and J 0 bases, with 9 bases left between them. The entry originates in a study of blood T cell repertoires in COVID-19. Study background: The origin of the acute and convalescent COVID-19 samples was the United States, Italy and Spain. PBMCs, B-cell-depleted T cells, or T cells were the source of the cDNA or gDNA that made up the material.

The receptor was isolated from a man aged 60 to 69 with acute or convalescent COVID-19. The chain links TRBV28 to TRBJ2-6, with D perhaps matching TRBD2 (5 bases). Material: peripheral blood. This CDR3 reads CASRTGSSGANVLTF. The DNA of the CDR3 is TGTGCCAGCAGGACGGGAAGCTCTGGGGCCAACGTCCTGACTTTC.